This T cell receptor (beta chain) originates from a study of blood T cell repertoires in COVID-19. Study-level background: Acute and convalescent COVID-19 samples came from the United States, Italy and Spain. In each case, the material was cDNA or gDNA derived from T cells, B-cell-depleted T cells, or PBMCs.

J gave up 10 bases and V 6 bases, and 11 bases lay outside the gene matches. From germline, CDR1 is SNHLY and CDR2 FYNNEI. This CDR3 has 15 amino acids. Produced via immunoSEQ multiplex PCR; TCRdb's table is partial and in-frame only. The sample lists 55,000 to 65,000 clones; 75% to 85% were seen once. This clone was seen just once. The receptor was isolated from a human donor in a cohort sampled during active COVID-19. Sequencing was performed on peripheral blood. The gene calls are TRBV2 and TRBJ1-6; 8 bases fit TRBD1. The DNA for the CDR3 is TGTGCCAGCAGGACCCGGCCAGGACAGGGATCACCCCTCCACTTT. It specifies CASRTRPGQGSPLHF. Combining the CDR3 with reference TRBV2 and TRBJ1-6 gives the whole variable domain EPEVTQTPSHQVTQMGQEVILRCVPISNHLYFYWYRQILGQKVEFLVSFYNNEISEKSEIFDDQFSVERPDGSNFTLKIRSTKLEDSAMYFCASRTRPGQGSPLHFGNGTRLTVT.